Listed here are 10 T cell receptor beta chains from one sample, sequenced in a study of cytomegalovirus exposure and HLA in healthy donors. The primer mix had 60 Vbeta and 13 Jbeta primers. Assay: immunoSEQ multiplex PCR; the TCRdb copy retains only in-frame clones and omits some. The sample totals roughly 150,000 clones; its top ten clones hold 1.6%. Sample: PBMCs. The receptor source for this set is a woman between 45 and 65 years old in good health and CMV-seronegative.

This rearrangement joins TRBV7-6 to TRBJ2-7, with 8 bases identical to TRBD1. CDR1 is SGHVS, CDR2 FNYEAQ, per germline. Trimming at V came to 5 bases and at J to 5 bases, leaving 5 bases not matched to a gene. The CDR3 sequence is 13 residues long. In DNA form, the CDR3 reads TGTGCCAGCAGCAATTGGACAGGGAACGAGCAGTACTTC. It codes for CASSNWTGNEQYF.

This CDR3 reads CASSQVLRSGVYNEQFF. In DNA form, the CDR3 reads TGCGCCAGCAGCCAGGTGTTGAGGAGCGGAGTGTACAATGAGCAGTTCTTC. The chain couples TRBV4-3 to TRBJ2-1; D possibly corresponds to TRBD2 (5 bases). With 3 bases removed from V and 4 bases from J, the gap between germline ends came to 19 bases. Germline values: CDR1 LGHNA, CDR2 YSLEER. CDR3 length equals 17 residues.

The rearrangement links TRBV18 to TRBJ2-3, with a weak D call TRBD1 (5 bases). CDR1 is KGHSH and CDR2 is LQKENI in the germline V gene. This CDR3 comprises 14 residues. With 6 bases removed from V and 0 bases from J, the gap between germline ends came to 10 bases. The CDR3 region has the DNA TGTGCCAGCTCCTTCGACAGAAGCACAGATACGCAGTATTTT. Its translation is CASSFDRSTDTQYF.

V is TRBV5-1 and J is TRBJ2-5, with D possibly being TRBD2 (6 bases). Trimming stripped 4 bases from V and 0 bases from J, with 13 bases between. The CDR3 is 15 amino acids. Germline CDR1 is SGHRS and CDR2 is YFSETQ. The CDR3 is CASSRRAGNQETQYF. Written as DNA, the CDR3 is TGCGCCAGCAGCCGCAGGGCGGGGAACCAAGAGACCCAGTACTTC.

CDR3 bases: TGTGCCAGCAGCTTAGGGCCTAACTATGGCTACACCTTC. Protein product: CASSLGPNYGYTF. This chain uses TRBV7-2 with TRBJ1-2; unclear D gene. Per germline, CDR1 SGHTA and CDR2 FQGNSA. V was pared by 1 base and J by 0 bases, with 3 bases between. This CDR3 is 13 amino acids long.

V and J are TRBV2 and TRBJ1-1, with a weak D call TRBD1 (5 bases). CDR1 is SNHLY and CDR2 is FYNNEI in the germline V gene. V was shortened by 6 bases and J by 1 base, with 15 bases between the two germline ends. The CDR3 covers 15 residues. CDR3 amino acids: CASSVGGPQNTEAFF. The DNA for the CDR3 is TGTGCCAGCAGCGTGGGGGGACCCCAGAACACTGAAGCTTTCTTT.

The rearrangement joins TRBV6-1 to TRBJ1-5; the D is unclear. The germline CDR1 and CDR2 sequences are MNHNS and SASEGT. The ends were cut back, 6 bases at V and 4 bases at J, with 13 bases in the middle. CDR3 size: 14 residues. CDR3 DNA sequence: TGTGCCAGCAGGGCCGGGGATTTGAATCAGCCCCAGCATTTT. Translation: CASRAGDLNQPQHF.

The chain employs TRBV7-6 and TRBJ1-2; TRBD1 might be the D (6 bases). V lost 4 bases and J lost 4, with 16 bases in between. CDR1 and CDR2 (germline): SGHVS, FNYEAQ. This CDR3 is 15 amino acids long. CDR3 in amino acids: CASSSLDSAAYGYTF. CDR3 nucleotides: TGTGCCAGCAGCTCCTTGGACAGCGCGGCCTATGGCTACACCTTC.

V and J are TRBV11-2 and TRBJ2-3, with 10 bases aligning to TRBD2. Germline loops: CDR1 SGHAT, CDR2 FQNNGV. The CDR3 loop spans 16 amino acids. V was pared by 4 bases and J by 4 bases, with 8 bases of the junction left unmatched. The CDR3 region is CASSSTAGGGADTQYF. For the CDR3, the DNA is TGTGCCAGCAGCTCCACAGCGGGAGGGGGGGCAGATACGCAGTATTTT.

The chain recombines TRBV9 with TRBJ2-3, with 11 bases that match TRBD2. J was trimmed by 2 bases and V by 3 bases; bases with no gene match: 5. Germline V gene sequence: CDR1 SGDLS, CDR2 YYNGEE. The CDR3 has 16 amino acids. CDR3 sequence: CASSERLAGYTDTQYF. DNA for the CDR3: TGTGCCAGCAGCGAAAGACTAGCGGGGTACACAGATACGCAGTATTTT.